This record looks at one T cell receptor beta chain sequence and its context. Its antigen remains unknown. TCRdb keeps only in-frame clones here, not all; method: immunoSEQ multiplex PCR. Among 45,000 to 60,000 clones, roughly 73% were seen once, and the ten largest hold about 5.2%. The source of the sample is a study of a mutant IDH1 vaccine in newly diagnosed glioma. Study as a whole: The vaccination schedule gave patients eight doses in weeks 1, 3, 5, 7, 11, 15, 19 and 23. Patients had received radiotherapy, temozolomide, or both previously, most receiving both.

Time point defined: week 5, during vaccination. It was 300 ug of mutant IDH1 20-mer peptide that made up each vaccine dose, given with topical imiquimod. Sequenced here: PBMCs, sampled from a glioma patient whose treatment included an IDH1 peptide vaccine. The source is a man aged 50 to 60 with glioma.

CDR3 amino acids: CASSQDRNTEAFF. DNA for the CDR3: TGTGCCAGCAGCCAGGACAGGAACACTGAAGCTTTCTTT. The V and J genes are TRBV7-6 and TRBJ1-1; weak D call: TRBD1 (6 bases). The CDR3 runs to 13 residues. The V gene's germline CDR1 is SGHVS and CDR2 FNYEAQ. V was cut by 5 bases and J by 1 base, with 8 bases left in between.